This T cell receptor beta chain comes out of a study of shared clonotypes between healthy human individuals. Whole-study context: Each donor's CD8 memory used one plate, CD8 naive two, each CD4 subset three.

The V gene's germline CDR1 is LGHNA and CDR2 YNFKEQ. V trimming: 0 bases; J trimming: 7 bases; junction bases outside the gene matches: 8. CDR3 length equals 16 residues. Profiled with immunoSEQ multiplex PCR; TCRdb holds only in-frame clones, not every one. The sample lists some 360,000 clones, roughly 70% occurring once. Details on this clone: Its antigen is not known.

General study results and limits: Generation of non-shared clonotypes was less probable than generation of clonotypes shared by all four donors.

Input material: memory CD4+ T cells sorted from blood. Specified subset: CD45RA-negative fraction. This sequence originates from a man aged 25-40 years in good health. This chain joins TRBV4-2 and TRBJ2-5; 10 bases are a match to TRBD2. This CDR3 reads CASSQDSLAGAGTQYF. Written as DNA, the CDR3 is TGTGCCAGCAGCCAAGATTCTCTAGCGGGAGCCGGGACCCAGTACTTC.